These 26 T cell receptor beta chains share one sample of origin, sequenced in a study of shared clonotypes between healthy human individuals. Naive CD8 isolation took CD45RO-negative cells positively selected for CCR7 and excluded terminally differentiated effector memory CD45RA+ cells. Produced via immunoSEQ multiplex PCR; TCRdb's table is partial and in-frame only. The sample lists millions of clones, about 95% occurring once. The sequenced sample consisted of naive CD8+ T cells sorted from blood. Receptor source: a man between 18 and 29 years old in good health.

The chain links TRBV5-5 to TRBJ2-6; D is unclear. This CDR3 spans 16 amino acids. V lost 0 bases, J lost 2 bases, and 9 bases lay in between. In germline, CDR1 is SGHKS, CDR2 YYEKEE (reference sequence). The CDR3 sequence is CASSLEAQPGANVLTF. The CDR3 DNA is TGTGCCAGCAGCTTGGAGGCGCAGCCTGGGGCCAACGTCCTGACTTTC. The entire variable domain, with the rest obtained from reference TRBV5-5 and TRBJ2-6, is as follows: DAGVTQSPTHLIKTRGQQVTLRCSPISGHKSVSWYQQVLGQGPQFIFQYYEKEERGRGNFPDRFSARQFPNYSSELNVNALLLGDSALYLCASSLEAQPGANVLTFGAGSRLTVL.

This clone came up once. The V gene is TRBV14, the J gene TRBJ2-7, with a possible D match to TRBD1 (5 bases). CDR3 length equals 15 residues. Germline CDR1 reads SGHDN; CDR2 reads FVKESK. Trimming took 2 bases from V and 4 from J, leaving 15 bases between them. The CDR3 DNA follows: TGTGCCAGCAGCCAATTAGATGGGGCTGGTTACGAGCAGTACTTC. Translation gives CASSQLDGAGYEQYF.

Comment on this clone: Different DNA sequences within this sample yield the same CDR3. V usage is TRBV30 and J usage is TRBJ1-1; perhaps TRBD1 as D (5 bases). Germline V gives CDR1 GTSNPN, CDR2 SVGIG (reference sequence). Trimming took off 1 base at V and 6 bases at J, with 9 bases between the two ends. The CDR3 runs 12 residues. In DNA form, the CDR3 reads TGTGCCTGGAGTGAGGGGTTGCCTGAAGCTTTCTTT. Translated, it gives CAWSEGLPEAFF.

The rearrangement joins TRBV27 to TRBJ2-7, with unresolved D. Trimming took off 0 bases at V and 4 bases at J, with 10 bases between the two ends. Germline V gives CDR1 MNHEY, CDR2 SMNVEV (reference sequence). The CDR3 is made up of 14 amino acids. CDR3 residues: CASSLSTPLYEQYF. The CDR3 coding sequence is TGTGCCAGCAGTTTATCGACCCCACTGTACGAGCAGTACTTC.

The rearrangement links TRBV6-6 to TRBJ1-5; 10 nucleotides match TRBD1. V dropped 5 bases and J dropped 7; count of bases not matched to a gene: 2. The CDR3 spans 13 residues. Germline-derived CDR1 and CDR2 are MNHNY and SVGAGI (reference sequence). The CDR3 sequence is CASSLTGGQPQHF. The CDR3 DNA reads as TGTGCCAGCAGTCTGACAGGGGGCCAGCCCCAGCATTTT.

V usage is TRBV7-9 and J usage is TRBJ2-3; D is possibly TRBD2 (6 bases). The germline V gene has CDR1 SEHNR and CDR2 FQNEAQ (reference sequence). The CDR3 is 14 amino acids. V lost 5 bases and J 4 bases, leaving 13 bases between the germline ends. The CDR3 sequence is CASSGWGEADTQYF. CDR3 nucleotide sequence: TGTGCCAGCAGCGGCTGGGGGGAAGCAGATACGCAGTATTTT. The full variable domain, in which reference TRBV7-9 and TRBJ2-3 provide the parts outside the CDR3, is DTGVSQNPRHKITKRGQNVTFRCDPISEHNRLYWYRQTLGQGPEFLTYFQNEAQLEKSRLLSDRFSAERPKGSFSTLEIQRTEQGDSAMYLCASSGWGEADTQYFGPGTRLTVL.

The rearrangement joins TRBV5-6 to TRBJ2-5, with D hard to call. This CDR3 has 15 residues. V lost 4 bases and J 4 bases, leaving 17 bases between the germline ends. CDR1 SGHDT and CDR2 YYEEEE come from the germline V gene. The CDR3 DNA follows: TGTGCCAGCAGCCCGGGCGCAAGGTACCTAGAGACCCAGTACTTC. Its translation: CASSPGARYLETQYF.

With regard to this clone: Distinct nucleotide sequences in the sample also encode this CDR3. The chain has TRBV5-1 and TRBJ2-3, with D perhaps matching TRBD2 (5 bases). The CDR3 totals 15 residues. The V end lost 1 base, the J end lost 3 bases, and 12 bases lay between the germline ends. Germline V gene lookup returns CDR1 SGHRS and CDR2 YFSETQ. The CDR3 loop is CASSLSRGGTDTQYF. CDR3 in DNA: TGCGCCAGCAGCTTGAGTCGTGGCGGGACAGATACGCAGTATTTT. The full variable domain, rest sourced from reference TRBV5-1 and TRBJ2-3, is KAGVTQTPRYLIKTRGQQVTLSCSPISGHRSVSWYQQTPGQGLQFLFEYFSETQRNKGNFPGRFSGRQFSNSRSEMNVSTLELGDSALYLCASSLSRGGTDTQYFGPGTRLTVL.

The V gene is TRBV6-5, the J gene TRBJ1-6; 10 bases line up with TRBD1. The CDR3 loop spans 15 amino acids. Unmatched junction bases numbered 2, after V lost 0 bases and J lost 9 bases. Germline assignment: CDR1 MNHEY and CDR2 SVGAGI. In DNA form, the CDR3 reads TGTGCCAGCAGTTACTCCGGACAGGGGGTTTCACCCCTCCACTTT. Residues: CASSYSGQGVSPLHF.

This clone was detected only once. Here the CDR3 reads CASSLSEVRETQYF. The CDR3 nucleotides are TGTGCCAGCAGTTTATCCGAGGTGAGGGAGACCCAGTACTTC. The chain carries TRBV28 and TRBJ2-5; the D is unclear. V gave up 1 base and J gave up 5 bases, with 11 bases separating them. This CDR3 has 14 amino acids. In germline, CDR1 is MDHEN, CDR2 SYDVKM.

CDR3 nucleotides: TGTGCCAGCAGTTGGAGCTCGGAGTATGGCAATCAGCCCCAGCATTTT. Translating it yields CASSWSSEYGNQPQHF. The rearrangement joins TRBV28 to TRBJ1-5; D call uncertain. Germline CDR1 reads MDHEN; CDR2 reads SYDVKM. The ends were cut back, 4 bases at V and 2 bases at J, with 15 bases in the middle. The CDR3 runs to 16 residues.

The rearrangement uses TRBV15 and TRBJ2-3; 8 nucleotides line up with TRBD2. The V and J ends lost 0 bases and 0 bases, in that order; junction bases with no gene match: 8. CDR1 and CDR2 (germline): LNHNV, YYDKDF (reference sequence). The CDR3 is 18 amino acids. The CDR3 sequence: CATSRDGLALPSTDTQYF. CDR3 sequence (DNA): TGTGCCACCAGCAGAGACGGACTAGCTTTACCTAGCACAGATACGCAGTATTTT.

With regard to this clone: Other DNA sequences in the same sample also yield this CDR3. The gene calls are TRBV4-1 and TRBJ2-2; no definite D call. CDR3 length equals 14 residues. CDR1 and CDR2 (germline): MGHRA, YSYEKL. Trimming shortened V by 0 bases and J by 6 bases, and 8 bases separated the two germline ends. The CDR3 DNA reads as TGCGCCAGCAGCCAAGATCGCGTATCCGGGGAGCTGTTTTTT. This codes for CASSQDRVSGELFF.

V usage is TRBV5-6 and J usage is TRBJ2-2; D may correspond to TRBD1 or TRBD2 (5 bases each). Germline CDR1 reads SGHDT; CDR2 reads YYEEEE. The CDR3 is made up of 14 amino acids. The V end was cut by 1 base, the J end by 6 bases, with 10 bases between. CDR3 loop: CASSLPGDPGELFF. CDR3 bases: TGTGCCAGCAGCTTGCCCGGGGACCCCGGGGAGCTGTTTTTT.

The CDR3 sequence is CASSSPRDKNTEAFF. Here the CDR3 DNA reads TGTGCCAGCAGCTCCCCACGGGACAAGAACACTGAAGCTTTCTTT. The genes are TRBV13 and TRBJ1-1, with D perhaps matching TRBD1 (6 bases). The CDR3 runs 15 residues. CDR1 is PRHDT, CDR2 FYEKMQ, per germline (reference sequence). Trimming took off 4 bases at V and 1 base at J, with 13 bases between the two ends.

CDR3 region: CATRGGGGYEQYF. The CDR3, as DNA: TGTGCCACTAGAGGGGGAGGTGGATACGAGCAGTACTTC. The V call is TRBV6-1, the J call TRBJ2-7; possibly TRBD1 or TRBD2 for D (6 bases each). This CDR3 region has 13 residues. V was clipped by 10 bases and J by 4 bases, with 17 bases between them. Germline V gene data show CDR1 as MNHNS and CDR2 as SASEGT.

The J gene is TRBJ2-1, the V gene TRBV11-2; unclear D gene. The V and J ends lost 0 bases and 5 bases respectively, with 11 bases between them. This CDR3 has 15 residues. Germline-derived CDR1 and CDR2 are SGHAT and FQNNGV. DNA for the CDR3: TGTGCCAGCAGCTTAGAGGGGATTAGTAACAATGAGCAGTTCTTC. The encoded protein is CASSLEGISNNEQFF.

Only one count was recorded for this clone. This rearrangement joins TRBV4-3 to TRBJ1-4; TRBD1 aligns across 11 bases. This CDR3 comprises 15 residues. V trimming: 2 bases; J trimming: 8 bases; junction bases outside the gene matches: 4. Germline CDR1 LGHNA, CDR2 YSLEER. CDR3: CASSQLGTGGEKLFF. CDR3 sequence (DNA): TGCGCCAGCAGCCAACTCGGGACAGGGGGAGAAAAACTGTTTTTT.

The genes are TRBV7-6 and TRBJ2-1; D gene uncertain. V lost 4 bases and J lost 3, with 13 bases in between. Germline V gives CDR1 SGHVS, CDR2 FNYEAQ. This CDR3 region has 15 residues. In DNA form, the CDR3 reads TGTGCCAGCAGCTCGGATGGGTACCTCTACAATGAGCAGTTCTTC. Translating gives CASSSDGYLYNEQFF.

The chain joins TRBV5-6 to TRBJ2-7; tentatively, D is TRBD1 (6 bases). V lost 2 bases to trimming and J lost 6 bases, with 9 bases between them. The CDR3 consists of 12 residues. Germline V lookup: CDR1 SGHDT, CDR2 YYEEEE. CDR3 nucleotides: TGTGCCAGCAGCTTCGGACAGACCGAGCAGTACTTC. Protein: CASSFGQTEQYF.

The chain has TRBV6-5 and TRBJ2-3; D ambiguous. V was clipped by 4 bases and J by 2 bases, with 7 bases between them. From germline, CDR1 is MNHEY and CDR2 SVGAGI. The CDR3 has 13 residues. The CDR3 coding sequence is TGTGCCAGCAGTTCGAAAAACACAGATACGCAGTATTTT. Translating it yields CASSSKNTDTQYF.

V and J are TRBV11-3 and TRBJ1-6, with D maybe TRBD1 (6 bases). CDR1 and CDR2 from the germline V gene are SGHNT and YENEEA. The CDR3 totals 16 residues. Trimming pared 6 bases from V and 6 bases from J, leaving 18 bases between. CDR3 bases: TGTGCCAGCAGTCTTGTGCGGGACACCTTTAATTCACCCCTCCACTTT. Protein sequence: CASSLVRDTFNSPLHF.

This sequence joins TRBV27 and TRBJ2-7, with TRBD2 matching over 9 bases. The V segment lost 10 bases and the J segment 5 bases; nucleotides outside the gene matches: 18. The CDR3 runs 16 residues. The germline V gene has CDR1 MNHEY and CDR2 SMNVEV (reference sequence). CDR3 nucleotide sequence: TGTGCCACCTCCCGGCTAGCGGGACCGGGGACGGACGAGCAGTACTTC. It codes for CATSRLAGPGTDEQYF.

The chain has TRBV28 and TRBJ2-7, with D possibly being TRBD2 (6 bases). The CDR3 extends over 15 amino acids. V shed 1 base and J shed 0 bases, with 10 bases lying between them. Germline V gene data show CDR1 as MDHEN and CDR2 as SYDVKM. CDR3 sequence reads: CASSLSAGSSYEQYF. The CDR3 DNA reads TGTGCCAGCAGTTTATCCGCGGGGAGCTCCTACGAGCAGTACTTC.

For the CDR3, the DNA is TGTGCCAGCAGCTTCCGACAAGATCAAGAGACCCAGTACTTC. It encodes CASSFRQDQETQYF. The rearrangement joins TRBV7-9 to TRBJ2-5; the D is unclear. The CDR3 contains 14 residues. CDR1 and CDR2 (germline): SEHNR, FQNEAQ (reference sequence). Deletions cut 3 bases from V and 2 bases from J, with 10 bases between.

The chain recombines TRBV9 with TRBJ2-3; D is ambiguous. Germline-derived CDR1 and CDR2 are SGDLS and YYNGEE. The CDR3 runs 13 residues. Between the trimmed V and J ends, which lost 1 base and 2 bases, there was a span of 5 bases. The CDR3 region has the DNA TGTGCCAGCAGCGTAATCCCCACAGATACGCAGTATTTT. Protein product: CASSVIPTDTQYF.